A single sample gave rise to the 6 T cell receptor beta chains below, sequenced in a study of T cell changes during pregnancy in multiple sclerosis. The table came from immunoSEQ multiplex PCR; TCRdb's copy has only in-frame clones and leaves some out. Counted here are tens of thousands of clones, approximately 90% occurring once; the ten biggest clones make up 1.5% to 2%. The sample here was peripheral blood, taken in the first trimester of pregnancy. These receptors originate from a female donor in good health, enrolled as a control in a pregnancy study.

The chain has TRBV7-9 and TRBJ2-1, with 10 positions matching TRBD2. Germline V gene lookup returns CDR1 SEHNR and CDR2 FQNEAQ (reference sequence). This CDR3 is built from 16 residues. J lost 9 bases, V lost 4 bases, and 12 bases had no gene match. CDR3 region: CASSSGTSALWGEQFF. CDR3 bases: TGTGCCAGCAGCTCCGGGACTAGCGCCCTGTGGGGTGAGCAGTTCTTC.

V gene TRBV2 combines with J gene TRBJ2-7; 7 nucleotides match TRBD1. This CDR3 has 14 amino acids. J was trimmed by 0 bases and V by 8 bases; bases with no gene match: 7. CDR1 is SNHLY, CDR2 FYNNEI, per germline. CDR3 sequence (DNA): TGTGCCAGCGTAGGACAGGTGAGCTCCTACGAGCAGTACTTC. It codes for CASVGQVSSYEQYF. The full variable domain, in which reference TRBV2 and TRBJ2-7 provide the parts outside the CDR3, is EPEVTQTPSHQVTQMGQEVILRCVPISNHLYFYWYRQILGQKVEFLVSFYNNEISEKSEIFDDQFSVERPDGSNFTLKIRSTKLEDSAMYFCASVGQVSSYEQYFGPGTRLTVT.

The chain carries TRBV7-6 and TRBJ1-3; D is undetermined. Germline CDR1 and CDR2: SGHVS and FNYEAQ. The CDR3 totals 17 residues. Deletions cut 2 bases from V and 0 bases from J, with 14 bases between. This CDR3 reads CASSLLPEGSSGNTIYF. CDR3 DNA sequence: TGTGCCAGCAGCTTACTACCCGAGGGCAGCTCTGGAAACACCATATATTTT.

J is TRBJ1-2 and V is TRBV5-1, with TRBD1 identical over 7 bases. Per germline, CDR1 SGHRS and CDR2 YFSETQ. V was clipped by 3 bases and J by 3 bases; unmatched bases: 5. The CDR3 spans 14 residues. CDR3 sequence reads: CASSYAQGDYGYTF. The DNA of the CDR3 is TGCGCCAGCAGCTACGCCCAGGGGGACTATGGCTACACCTTC. The full variable domain, with the rest looked up from reference TRBV5-1 and TRBJ1-2, is KAGVTQTPRYLIKTRGQQVTLSCSPISGHRSVSWYQQTPGQGLQFLFEYFSETQRNKGNFPGRFSGRQFSNSRSEMNVSTLELGDSALYLCASSYAQGDYGYTFGSGTRLTVV.

This clone came up once. For the CDR3, the DNA is TGCGCCAGCAGCCAAGATATGGACATACAAGAGACCCAGTACTTC. Its protein is CASSQDMDIQETQYF. The chain is built from TRBV4-1 and TRBJ2-5; tentatively, D is TRBD1 (5 bases). This CDR3 region has 15 residues. Germline V gene lookup returns CDR1 MGHRA and CDR2 YSYEKL. V lost 0 bases to trimming and J lost 2 bases, with 10 bases between them.

The genes are TRBV5-1 and TRBJ1-1; TRBD1 is a possible D gene (6 bases). In germline, CDR1 is SGHRS, CDR2 YFSETQ. The V and J ends lost 1 base and 0 bases respectively, with 7 bases between them. The CDR3 is made up of 14 amino acids. CDR3 amino acids: CASSLTGMNTEAFF. The CDR3 coding sequence is TGCGCCAGCAGCTTGACAGGGATGAACACTGAAGCTTTCTTT.